This is a list of T cell receptor beta chains from one sample in a study of tumor-infiltrating lymphocytes in primary liver carcinoma. Each CDR3 protein gets one entry after TCRdb re-called the multiplex PCR reads with MiXCR. The sample lists tens of thousands of distinct CDR3 sequences; around 75% were seen once. Source material: liver tumor tissue from sampling region 4. The receptors here all came from a woman in her fifties or sixties with primary liver carcinoma and hepatitis B virus infection. The CDR3 runs from the conserved cysteine through the conserved F or W. D genes are given only for firm matches. Clone sizes are given selectively: once, few, many, or a class where the clone is expanded.

J gene: TRBJ2-7
clone size: NA
D gene: NA
CDR3 length: 15
V gene: TRBV5-1
CDR3 DNA: TGCGCCAGCAGCTTGGCCGGGACATGGATCTACGAGCAGTGCTTC
CDR3 protein: CASSLAGTWIYEQCF

J gene: TRBJ2-3
clone size: NA
D gene: TRBD2
CDR3 length: 16
V gene: TRBV10-3
CDR3 DNA: TGTGCCACCCAAGGGGGGCTAGCGGGTTCGACAGATAGGCAGTATTTT
CDR3 protein: CATQGGLAGSTDRQYF

J gene: TRBJ2-7
clone size: NA
D gene: TRBD2
CDR3 length: 15
V gene: TRBV6-5
CDR3 DNA: TGTGCCAGCAGTTCATCGACTAGCGGGAGGCTGAAGCTGTACTTC
CDR3 protein: CASSSSTSGRLKLYF

J gene: TRBJ2-5
clone size: NA
D gene: TRBD1
CDR3 length: 17
V gene: TRBV28
CDR3 DNA: TGTGACAGTAGTTTATCACGGACCAAGACAGGGGAGGAGACCCAGTACTTC
CDR3 protein: CDSSLSRTKTGEETQYF

J gene: TRBJ2-5
clone size: once
D gene: NA
CDR3 length: 14
V gene: TRBV6-2/TRBV6-3
CDR3 DNA: TGTGCCAGTAGTTACGCCACCCCCCGAGAGACCCGGTACTTC
CDR3 protein: CASSYATPRETRYF

J gene: TRBJ2-7
clone size: NA
D gene: TRBD1
CDR3 length: 15
V gene: TRBV11-2
CDR3 DNA: TGTGCCAGCAACTCTCACCTGGGACAGATTTACGAGCAGCACTTT
CDR3 protein: CASNSHLGQIYEQHF

J gene: TRBJ2-3
clone size: NA
D gene: TRBD1
CDR3 length: 13
V gene: TRBV6-6
CDR3 DNA: TGTGCCAGCAGTTCGACAGGGGTAAATGCGCAGTGTTTT
CDR3 protein: CASSSTGVNAQCF

J gene: TRBJ2-3
clone size: NA
D gene: TRBD2
CDR3 length: 15
V gene: TRBV11-1
CDR3 DNA: TGTGGCAGCTGCCCTAGCGGGAGGCGTATGGATACGCAGTATTTT
CDR3 protein: CGSCPSGRRMDTQYF

J gene: TRBJ2-2
clone size: many
D gene: TRBD1
CDR3 length: 14
V gene: TRBV6-1
CDR3 DNA: TGTGCCAGCAGGAGAACAGGGGAAACCGGGGAGCTGTTTTTT
CDR3 protein: CASRRTGETGELFF

J gene: TRBJ1-4
clone size: many
D gene: TRBD1
CDR3 length: 15
V gene: TRBV28
CDR3 DNA: TGTGCCAGCAGCCCCCCACAGGGGAGTTGGGAAAAACTGTTTTTT
CDR3 protein: CASSPPQGSWEKLFF

J gene: TRBJ1-6
clone size: NA
D gene: TRBD1
CDR3 length: 16
V gene: TRBV25-1
CDR3 DNA: TGTGCCAGCAGTCCTCCGGGACAGCCCTATAATTCACCCCTCCACTTT
CDR3 protein: CASSPPGQPYNSPLHF

J gene: TRBJ1-5
clone size: NA
D gene: NA
CDR3 length: 12
V gene: TRBV7-8
CDR3 DNA: TGTGCCAGCAGCGCAAGCCATCAGACCCAGCATTTT
CDR3 protein: CASSASHQTQHF

J gene: TRBJ1-1
clone size: NA
D gene: NA
CDR3 length: 11
V gene: TRBV29-1
CDR3 DNA: TGCAGCGCTGATTTGGACACTGAGGCTTTCTTC
CDR3 protein: CSADLDTEAFF

J gene: TRBJ2-7
clone size: NA
D gene: TRBD2
CDR3 length: 14
V gene: TRBV28
CDR3 DNA: TGTGCCAGTAGCCGCCGGACTAGCGGATACGAGCAGTACTTC
CDR3 protein: CASSRRTSGYEQYF

J gene: TRBJ2-1
clone size: many
D gene: TRBD2
CDR3 length: 16
V gene: TRBV29-1
CDR3 DNA: TGCAGCGTTGAAGATCGGGGAGCGGGAGTGTACAATGAGCAGTTCTTC
CDR3 protein: CSVEDRGAGVYNEQFF

J gene: TRBJ2-3
clone size: NA
D gene: NA
CDR3 length: 12
V gene: TRBV11-2
CDR3 DNA: TGTACCAGCAGTCCCTGGGTGGATACGCAGTATTTT
CDR3 protein: CTSSPWVDTQYF

J gene: TRBJ1-3
clone size: NA
D gene: NA
CDR3 length: 14
V gene: TRBV10-2
CDR3 DNA: TGCGCCAGCAGTGAGGACAGCCCTGGAAACACTATATATTTT
CDR3 protein: CASSEDSPGNTIYF

J gene: TRBJ2-6
clone size: NA
D gene: NA
CDR3 length: 16
V gene: TRBV6-6
CDR3 DNA: TGTGCCAGCAGTAGGGGCGGCGTCTCTGGGGCCAACATTCTGACTTTC
CDR3 protein: CASSRGGVSGANILTF

J gene: TRBJ1-2
clone size: NA
D gene: NA
CDR3 length: 12
V gene: TRBV5-4
CDR3 DNA: TGTGCCAGCAGCCCGGTAGAGGGTGGCTATACCTTC
CDR3 protein: CASSPVEGGYTF

J gene: TRBJ2-5
clone size: NA
D gene: TRBD2
CDR3 length: 16
V gene: TRBV6-2/TRBV6-3
CDR3 DNA: TGTGCCAGCAGATATAGGAGCGGGAGGGCCGAAGAGACCCAGTACTTC
CDR3 protein: CASRYRSGRAEETQYF

J gene: TRBJ1-6
clone size: NA
D gene: TRBD1
CDR3 length: 15
V gene: TRBV5-1
CDR3 DNA: TGCGCCAGCAACCCGGACAGGGTAGAGGATTCACCCCTCCACTTT
CDR3 protein: CASNPDRVEDSPLHF

J gene: TRBJ2-1
clone size: NA
D gene: TRBD1
CDR3 length: 16
V gene: TRBV5-1
CDR3 DNA: TGCGCCAGCAGCTTCGGCGACAGGGGTCACGACAATGAGCAGTTCTTC
CDR3 protein: CASSFGDRGHDNEQFF

J gene: TRBJ2-1
clone size: many
D gene: TRBD2
CDR3 length: 13
V gene: TRBV6-2/TRBV6-3
CDR3 DNA: TGTGCTACTCTGGCGGGAGTGAGGAATGAGCAGTTCTTC
CDR3 protein: CATLAGVRNEQFF

J gene: TRBJ2-7
clone size: many
D gene: NA
CDR3 length: 13
V gene: TRBV13
CDR3 DNA: TGTGCCAGCAGCCCATCGATGGCCTACGAGCAGTACTTC
CDR3 protein: CASSPSMAYEQYF

J gene: TRBJ2-1
clone size: NA
D gene: TRBD2
CDR3 length: 16
V gene: TRBV6-9
CDR3 DNA: TGTGCCAGCAACTTTACTTGCGGGAGATATTACAATGAGCAGTTCTTC
CDR3 protein: CASNFTCGRYYNEQFF

J gene: TRBJ2-1
clone size: NA
D gene: TRBD2
CDR3 length: 14
V gene: TRBV6-5
CDR3 DNA: TGTGCCAGCACCCCCTCGACGGGAGGACTGGAGCAGTTCTTC
CDR3 protein: CASTPSTGGLEQFF